The rows below give T cell receptor beta chains drawn from one sample of a study of blood T cell repertoires in COVID-19. Using immunoSEQ multiplex PCR, the repertoire was profiled, and TCRdb retains in-frame clones only, with some absent. The top ten clones hold over 4% of a sample with roughly 150,000 clones, over 75% of them seen once. Sequencing was carried out using peripheral blood. These receptor sequences come from a woman between 50 and 59 years old with acute or convalescent COVID-19. The CDR3 runs from the conserved cysteine through the conserved F or W. The order of the fields is V gene, D gene, clone size, J gene, CDR3 protein, CDR3 DNA. A D gene is named only where the DNA matches it firmly. Clone sizes are given selectively: once, few, many, or a class where the clone is expanded.

v_gene: TRBV10-3
d_gene: NA
abundance: NA
j_gene: TRBJ1-2
CDR3aa: CALSSGDSGYTF
CDR3nt: TGTGCCCTCAGTTCAGGGGATTCCGGCTACACCTTC

v_gene: TRBV27
d_gene: TRBD1
abundance: NA
j_gene: TRBJ1-6
CDR3aa: CASSLGQGKSPLHF
CDR3nt: TGTGCCAGCAGCCTAGGACAGGGGAAAAGTCCCCTCCACTTT

v_gene: TRBV2
d_gene: TRBD1
abundance: NA
j_gene: TRBJ1-5
CDR3aa: CASSEQGDLGQPQHF
CDR3nt: TGTGCCAGCAGTGAACAGGGGGATTTGGGCCAGCCCCAGCATTTT

v_gene: TRBV13
d_gene: TRBD2
abundance: few
j_gene: TRBJ2-3
CDR3aa: CASSLRVGGSTDTQYF
CDR3nt: TGTGCCAGCAGCTTAAGGGTGGGGGGGAGCACAGATACGCAGTATTTT

v_gene: TRBV6-5
d_gene: NA
abundance: NA
j_gene: TRBJ2-4
CDR3aa: CASAGGAGAKNIQYF
CDR3nt: TGTGCCAGCGCTGGGGGGGCGGGGGCCAAAAACATTCAGTACTTC

v_gene: TRBV7-9
d_gene: NA
abundance: NA
j_gene: TRBJ1-4
CDR3aa: CAVRPATNEKLFF
CDR3nt: TGTGCCGTCCGTCCGGCAACTAATGAAAAACTGTTTTTT

v_gene: TRBV30
d_gene: TRBD1
abundance: NA
j_gene: TRBJ2-7
CDR3aa: CAWGTGSYEQYF
CDR3nt: TGTGCCTGGGGGACAGGTTCCTACGAGCAGTACTTC

v_gene: TRBV7-2
d_gene: NA
abundance: NA
j_gene: TRBJ1-2
CDR3aa: CASSSGEGYGYTF
CDR3nt: TGTGCCAGCAGCTCAGGGGAAGGGTATGGCTACACCTTC

v_gene: TRBV5-1
d_gene: TRBD2
abundance: NA
j_gene: TRBJ2-2
CDR3aa: CASSLGPGLATGELFF
CDR3nt: TGCGCCAGCAGCTTAGGTCCGGGACTAGCGACCGGGGAGCTGTTTTTT

v_gene: TRBV7-9
d_gene: NA
abundance: NA
j_gene: TRBJ1-1
CDR3aa: CASSFGKGVGAFF
CDR3nt: TGTGCCAGCAGCTTCGGGAAGGGAGTGGGTGCTTTCTTT

v_gene: TRBV19
d_gene: NA
abundance: NA
j_gene: TRBJ1-4
CDR3aa: CASKTYRTTNEKLFF
CDR3nt: TGTGCCAGTAAGACATACCGAACAACTAATGAAAAACTGTTTTTT

v_gene: TRBV15
d_gene: NA
abundance: NA
j_gene: TRBJ2-3
CDR3aa: CATSLDTRTDTQYF
CDR3nt: TGTGCCACCAGCCTGGACACTCGCACAGATACGCAGTATTTT

v_gene: TRBV7-8
d_gene: NA
abundance: NA
j_gene: TRBJ2-6
CDR3aa: CASSSGLGANVLTF
CDR3nt: TGTGCCAGCAGCTCCGGTTTGGGGGCCAACGTCCTGACTTTC

v_gene: TRBV9
d_gene: NA
abundance: NA
j_gene: TRBJ1-2
CDR3aa: CASSVAGGANGYTF
CDR3nt: TGTGCCAGCAGCGTAGCTGGGGGGGCGAACGGCTACACCTTC

v_gene: TRBV19
d_gene: TRBD1
abundance: NA
j_gene: TRBJ2-1
CDR3aa: CASRRTGGSYNEQFF
CDR3nt: TGTGCCAGTAGACGGACAGGGGGCTCCTACAATGAGCAGTTCTTC

v_gene: TRBV5-3
d_gene: NA
abundance: NA
j_gene: TRBJ1-5
CDR3aa: CARSFATNNQPQHF
CDR3nt: TGTGCCAGAAGCTTCGCAACTAACAATCAGCCCCAGCATTTT

v_gene: TRBV9
d_gene: NA
abundance: NA
j_gene: TRBJ1-2
CDR3aa: CASSRWTEKDYGYTF
CDR3nt: TGTGCCAGCAGCCGTTGGACAGAAAAGGACTATGGCTACACCTTC

v_gene: TRBV9
d_gene: NA
abundance: NA
j_gene: TRBJ1-4
CDR3aa: CASALGWVNEKLFF
CDR3nt: TGTGCCAGCGCTCTCGGGTGGGTCAATGAAAAACTGTTTTTT

v_gene: TRBV7-8
d_gene: TRBD1
abundance: NA
j_gene: TRBJ2-7
CDR3aa: CASSLGTGLYEQYF
CDR3nt: TGTGCCAGCAGCTTAGGGACAGGGTTGTACGAGCAGTACTTC

v_gene: TRBV4-2
d_gene: NA
abundance: NA
j_gene: TRBJ1-4
CDR3aa: CASSQASATNEKLFF
CDR3nt: TGTGCCAGCAGCCAAGCCAGTGCAACTAATGAAAAACTGTTTTTT